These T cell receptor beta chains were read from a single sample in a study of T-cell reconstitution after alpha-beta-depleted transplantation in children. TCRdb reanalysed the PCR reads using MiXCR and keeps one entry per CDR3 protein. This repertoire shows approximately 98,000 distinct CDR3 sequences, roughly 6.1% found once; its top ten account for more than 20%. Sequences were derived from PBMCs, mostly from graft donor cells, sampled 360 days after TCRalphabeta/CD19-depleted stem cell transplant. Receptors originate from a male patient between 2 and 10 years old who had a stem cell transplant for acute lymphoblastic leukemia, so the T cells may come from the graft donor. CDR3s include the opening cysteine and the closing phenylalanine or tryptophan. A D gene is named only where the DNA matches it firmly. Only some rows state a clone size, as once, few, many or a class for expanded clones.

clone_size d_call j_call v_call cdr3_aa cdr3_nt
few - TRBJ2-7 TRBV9 CASSVGIRSYEQYF TGTGCCAGCAGCGTAGGGATCAGGTCCTACGAGCAGTACTTC
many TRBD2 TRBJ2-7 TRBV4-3 CASSQEWGTRYEQYF TGCGCCAGCAGCCAAGAATGGGGGACTAGGTACGAGCAGTACTTC
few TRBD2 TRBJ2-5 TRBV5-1 CASSFRTSGGLETQYF TGCGCCAGCAGCTTCCGGACTAGCGGGGGTTTGGAGACCCAGTACTTC
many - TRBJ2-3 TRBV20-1 CSANSRQAGTQYF TGCAGTGCTAACTCTCGACAGGCCGGTACGCAGTATTTT
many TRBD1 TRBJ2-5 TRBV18 CASSPLGQGPKTQYF TGTGCCAGCTCACCACTGGGACAGGGACCAAAGACCCAGTACTTC
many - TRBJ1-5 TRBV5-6 CASSQLGDSNQPQHF TGTGCCAGCAGCCAATTGGGCGATAGCAATCAGCCCCAGCATTTT
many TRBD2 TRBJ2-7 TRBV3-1 CASSSAGTSPPYEQYF TGTGCCAGCAGTTCTGCCGGGACTAGTCCTCCCTACGAGCAGTACTTC
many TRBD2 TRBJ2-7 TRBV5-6 CASRMVTSVYEQYF TGTGCCTCCCGCATGGTTACTAGCGTTTACGAGCAGTACTTC
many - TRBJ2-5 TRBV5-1 CASSLDQETQYF TGCGCCAGCAGCTTGGATCAAGAGACCCAGTACTTC
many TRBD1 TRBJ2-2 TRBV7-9 CASSFQQGNAGELFF TGTGCCAGCAGCTTTCAACAGGGGAACGCCGGGGAGCTGTTTTTT
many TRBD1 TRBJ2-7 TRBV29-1 CSVVAGGSYEQYF TGCAGCGTTGTGGCAGGGGGCTCCTACGAGCAGTACTTC
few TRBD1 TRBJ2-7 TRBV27 CASSFRDRQYEQYF TGTGCCAGCAGTTTCCGGGACAGGCAGTACGAGCAGTACTTC
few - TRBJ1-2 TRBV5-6 CASSSDSYYGYTF TGTGCCAGCAGCTCGGACAGCTACTATGGCTACACCTTC
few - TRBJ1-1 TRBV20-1 CSARGDKWGPGVVMRTEAFF TGCAGTGCTAGAGGAGATAAGTGGGGGCCGGGGGTGGTGATGAGGACTGAAGCTTTCTTT
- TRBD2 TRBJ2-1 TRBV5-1 CASSPLAGPYNEQFF TGCGCCAGCAGCCCGCTAGCGGGGCCCTACAATGAGCAGTTCTTC
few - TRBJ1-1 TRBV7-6 CASSFGVGVTEAFF TGTGCCAGCAGCTTCGGGGTGGGGGTCACTGAAGCTTTCTTT
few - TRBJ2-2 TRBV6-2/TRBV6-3 CASSRDTLESGELFF TGTGCCAGCAGTCGGGACACTCTGGAGAGCGGGGAGCTGTTTTTT
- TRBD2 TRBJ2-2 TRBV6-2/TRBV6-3 CASSLTSRRDFTGELFF TGTGCCAGCAGTTTGACTAGCAGACGAGATTTCACCGGGGAGCTGTTTTTT
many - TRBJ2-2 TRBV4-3 CASSENTGELFF TGCGCCAGCAGCGAGAACACCGGGGAGCTGTTTTTT
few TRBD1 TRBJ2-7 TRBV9 CASSALGTVSYEQYF TGTGCCAGCAGCGCACTCGGGACAGTTTCCTACGAGCAGTACTTC
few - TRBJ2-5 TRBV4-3 CASSQARLETQYF TGCGCCAGCAGCCAAGCTAGGCTGGAGACCCAGTACTTC
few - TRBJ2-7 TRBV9 CASSREGDWAPYEQYF TGTGCCAGCAGCAGAGAGGGGGACTGGGCGCCCTACGAGCAGTACTTC
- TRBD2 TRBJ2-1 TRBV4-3 CASSQALGLAAYNEQFF TGCGCCAGCAGCCAGGCCCTAGGACTAGCGGCCTACAATGAGCAGTTCTTC
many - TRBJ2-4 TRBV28 CASSFPRTGAKNIQYF TGTGCCAGCAGTTTCCCAAGGACGGGAGCCAAAAACATTCAGTACTTC
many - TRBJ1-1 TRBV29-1 CSVDGPGRVVNTEAFF TGCAGCGTTGACGGCCCAGGGAGGGTGGTGAACACTGAAGCTTTCTTT
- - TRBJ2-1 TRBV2 CAFSVGTVLRFSSYNEQFF TGTGCCTTCAGTGTCGGGACTGTACTAAGGTTCAGCTCCTACAATGAGCAGTTCTTC
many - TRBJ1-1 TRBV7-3 CASSSTGHGGTEAFF TGTGCCAGCAGCTCCACAGGCCACGGCGGCACTGAAGCTTTCTTT
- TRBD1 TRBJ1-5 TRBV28 CASSFLGTGGWSNQPQHF TGTGCCAGCAGTTTCCTAGGGACAGGGGGCTGGAGCAATCAGCCCCAGCATTTT
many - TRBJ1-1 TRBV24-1 CATSSPGLWNTEAFF TGTGCCACCAGTTCTCCGGGACTTTGGAACACTGAAGCTTTCTTT
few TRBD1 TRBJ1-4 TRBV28 CASSLWTGVGEKLFF TGTGCCAGCAGTTTATGGACAGGGGTGGGTGAAAAACTGTTTTTT
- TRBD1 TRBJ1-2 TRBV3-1 CASSQPGQGADYGYTF TGTGCCAGCAGCCAGCCGGGACAGGGGGCTGATTATGGCTACACCTTC
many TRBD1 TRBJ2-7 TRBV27 CASSLVDRVYEQYF TGTGCCAGCAGTTTAGTAGACAGGGTCTACGAGCAGTACTTC
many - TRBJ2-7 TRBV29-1 CSGKFSYEQYF TGCAGCGGAAAATTTTCCTACGAGCAGTACTTC
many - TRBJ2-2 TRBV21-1 CASSNRGDPNTGELFF TGTGCCAGCAGCAATCGAGGAGATCCTAACACCGGGGAGCTGTTTTTT
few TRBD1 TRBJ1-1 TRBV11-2 CASRTGVTEAFF TGTGCCAGCAGAACAGGGGTGACTGAAGCTTTCTTT
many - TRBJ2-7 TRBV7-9 CASSLPRGITYEQYF TGTGCCAGCAGCCTCCCTCGAGGTATTACCTACGAGCAGTACTTC
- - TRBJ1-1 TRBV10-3 CAITPFGGSTEAFF TGTGCCATCACTCCTTTTGGAGGGAGCACTGAAGCTTTCTTT
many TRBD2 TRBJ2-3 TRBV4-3 CASSQVSGAVDTQYF TGCGCCAGCAGCCAAGTTAGCGGGGCGGTAGATACGCAGTATTTT
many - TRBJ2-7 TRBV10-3 CAIKFKGNGEQYF TGTGCCATCAAATTTAAGGGGAACGGCGAGCAGTACTTC
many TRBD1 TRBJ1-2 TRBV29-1 CSGAYRGGYTF TGCAGCGGGGCCTACAGGGGAGGCTACACCTTC
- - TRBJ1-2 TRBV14 CASSRNLGGPYGYTF TGTGCCAGCAGCCGGAACCTCGGCGGACCCTATGGCTACACCTTC
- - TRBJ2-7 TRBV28 CASSVDPGRPYEQYF TGTGCCAGCAGTGTAGACCCCGGGCGGCCTTACGAGCAGTACTTC
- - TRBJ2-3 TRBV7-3 CASSPGLGTDTQYF TGTGCCAGCAGCCCCGGACTTGGCACAGATACGCAGTATTTT
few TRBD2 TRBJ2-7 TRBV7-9 CASSTLAGGQYF TGTGCCAGCAGCACCTTAGCGGGAGGACAGTACTTC
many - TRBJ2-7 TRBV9 CASSVGSGSPYEQYF TGTGCCAGCAGCGTAGGCTCGGGTTCCCCCTACGAGCAGTACTTC
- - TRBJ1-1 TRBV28 CASRAPGWNTEAFF TGTGCCAGCAGGGCCCCTGGGTGGAACACTGAAGCTTTCTTT
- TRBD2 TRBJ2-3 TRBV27 CASSPGLAGGTSTDTQYF TGTGCCAGCAGTCCCGGACTAGCGGGAGGCACTAGCACAGATACGCAGTATTTT
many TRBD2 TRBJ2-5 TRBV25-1 CASSEFALGAGGQETQYF TGTGCCAGCAGTGAATTTGCCCTGGGAGCGGGAGGGCAAGAGACCCAGTACTTC
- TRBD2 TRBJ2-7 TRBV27 CASSLRRTSGSRNEQYF TGTGCCAGCAGTTTAAGGAGGACTAGCGGGAGTAGGAACGAGCAGTACTTC
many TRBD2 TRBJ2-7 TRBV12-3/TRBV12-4 CASSPSGEPYEQYF TGTGCCAGCAGTCCTAGCGGGGAGCCCTACGAGCAGTACTTC